The 20 T cell receptor beta chains given below trace back to one sample, sequenced in a study of blood T cell repertoires in COVID-19. Only in-frame clones appear in the TCRdb table, and some are missing; sequencing was by immunoSEQ multiplex PCR. The sample has about 140,000 clones, 70% to 90% seen once. Sequences were obtained from peripheral blood. The origin of the receptors is a woman aged 55-70 years with acute or convalescent COVID-19.

The V gene is TRBV28, the J gene TRBJ2-5; TRBD2 matches 8 bases. This CDR3 has 16 residues. Germline CDR1 is MDHEN and CDR2 is SYDVKM. V dropped 3 bases and J dropped 1; count of bases not matched to a gene: 7. DNA of the CDR3: TGTGCCAGCAGTTTCTCCCAACTAGCGGCCCAAGAGACCCAGTACTTC. Translating gives CASSFSQLAAQETQYF.

The chain joins TRBV6-5 to TRBJ2-3; 13 nucleotides agree with TRBD2. From germline, CDR1 is MNHEY and CDR2 SVGAGI. This CDR3 contains 15 residues. Trimming cost V 7 bases and J 7 bases; bases outside gene matches: 8. CDR3 residues: CASITGTSGVNTQYF. DNA for the CDR3: TGTGCCAGCATTACCGGGACTAGCGGGGTAAATACGCAGTATTTT.

The genes are TRBV12-3 or TRBV12-4 and TRBJ1-1; 7 nucleotides match TRBD1. This CDR3 comprises 11 residues. J gave up 11 bases and V 5 bases, and 5 bases lay outside the gene matches. The CDR3 nucleotides are TGTGCCAGCAGTCAAGACAGGGCTGCTTTCTTT. Encoded protein: CASSQDRAAFF.

The chain uses TRBV3-1 (or the pseudogene TRBV3-2) and TRBJ2-7; TRBD2 aligns across 8 bases. V dropped 8 bases and J dropped 2; count of bases not matched to a gene: 5. CDR1 and CDR2 (germline): LGHDT, YNNKEL (reference sequence). This CDR3 has 13 amino acids. This CDR3 reads CASLGGGTYEQYF. CDR3 nucleotides: TGTGCCAGCCTCGGGGGGGGGACCTACGAGCAGTACTTC.

The gene calls are TRBV6-5 and TRBJ2-1; D is possibly TRBD2 (6 bases). Per the germline V gene, CDR1 is MNHEY and CDR2 is SVGAGI. Between the trimmed V and J ends, which lost 2 bases and 3 bases, there was a span of 14 bases. This CDR3 comprises 16 residues. The chain's CDR3 is CASSYAAGMSYNEQFF. CDR3 DNA: TGTGCCAGCAGTTACGCCGCGGGGATGAGCTACAATGAGCAGTTCTTC.

The chain joins TRBV6-4 to TRBJ1-6; 7 nucleotides agree with TRBD1. J was trimmed by 10 bases and V by 5 bases; bases with no gene match: 5. From germline, CDR1 is MRHNA and CDR2 SNTAGT. This CDR3 region has 13 residues. The CDR3, as DNA: TGTGCCAGCAGTACGGACAGGACCTCACCCCTCCACTTT. This sequence encodes CASSTDRTSPLHF.

The rearrangement links TRBV4-3 to TRBJ1-1; D uncertain. There are 15 residues in the CDR3. Deletions cut 0 bases from V and 1 base from J, with 9 bases between. Per the germline V gene, CDR1 is LGHNA and CDR2 is YSLEER. The CDR3 region has the DNA TGCGCCAGCAGCCAAGATTTTGAGGGGAACACTGAAGCTTTCTTT. This encodes CASSQDFEGNTEAFF.

V and J are TRBV9 and TRBJ2-7; 7 bases are a match to TRBD1. CDR1 is SGDLS and CDR2 is YYNGEE in the germline V gene. The J segment lost 3 bases and the V segment lost 2 bases, leaving 5 bases of the junction unmatched. This CDR3 has 14 amino acids. The CDR3 is CASSVTGENYEQYF. The CDR3 DNA is TGTGCCAGCAGCGTTACAGGGGAAAACTACGAGCAGTACTTC.

CDR3 loop: CASSLAPGYTIYF. DNA for the CDR3: TGTGCCAGCAGCTTAGCGCCGGGTTACACCATATATTTT. The genes are TRBV7-2 and TRBJ1-3; D gene ambiguous. This CDR3 contains 13 residues. The V and J ends lost 0 bases and 8 bases respectively, with 8 bases between them. Per germline, CDR1 SGHTA and CDR2 FQGNSA.

The gene calls are TRBV11-2 and TRBJ2-1, with TRBD2 identical over 10 bases. The germline V gene encodes CDR1 SGHAT and CDR2 FQNNGV. V shed 2 bases and J 8 bases; nucleotides not matched to a gene: 3. The CDR3 sequence is 14 residues long. Here the CDR3 DNA reads TGTGCCAGCAGCTTATGGCTAGCGGGGGATGAGCAGTTCTTC. It specifies CASSLWLAGDEQFF.

This chain uses TRBV6-6 with TRBJ1-2; TRBD1 aligns across 7 bases. The CDR3 totals 16 residues. CDR1 MNHNY and CDR2 SVGAGI come from the germline V gene (reference sequence). Germline trimming cut 2 bases from V and 0 bases from J; bases unmatched to any gene: 6. CDR3 sequence (DNA): TGTGCCAGCAGTTACCGAGGACAGGTTCCTAACTATGGCTACACCTTC. Translated, it gives CASSYRGQVPNYGYTF.

This chain uses TRBV2 with TRBJ2-1, with 9 bases that match TRBD1. V shed 4 bases and J 6 bases; nucleotides not matched to a gene: 10. The CDR3 is 16 residues long. CDR1 SNHLY and CDR2 FYNNEI come from the germline V gene. This chain's CDR3 is CASSGWSWTGANEQFF. For the CDR3, the DNA is TGTGCCAGCAGTGGGTGGTCCTGGACAGGGGCCAATGAGCAGTTCTTC.

J is TRBJ2-3 and V is TRBV19; D might be TRBD2 (6 bases). From germline, CDR1 is LNHDA and CDR2 SQIVND (reference sequence). V lost 5 bases, J lost 6 bases, and 9 bases lay in between. The CDR3 extends over 12 amino acids. DNA for the CDR3: TGTGCCAGTAGTCCTGGGGGGGATACGCAGTATTTT. Translation: CASSPGGDTQYF. Looking up the rest from reference TRBV19 and TRBJ2-3 gives the full variable domain: DGGITQSPKYLFRKEGQNVTLSCEQNLNHDAMYWYRQDPGQGLRLIYYSQIVNDFQKGDIAEGYSVSREKKESFPLTVTSAQKNPTAFYLCASSPGGDTQYFGPGTRLTVL.

The chain links TRBV6-5 to TRBJ1-1, with TRBD1 identical over 9 bases. V was pared by 6 bases and J by 4 bases, with 6 bases of the junction left unmatched. Per the germline V gene, CDR1 is MNHEY and CDR2 is SVGAGI. The CDR3 loop spans 14 amino acids. CDR3 amino acids: CASSVQGARTEAFF. In DNA form, the CDR3 reads TGTGCCAGCAGCGTACAGGGGGCACGCACTGAAGCTTTCTTT.

The chain recombines TRBV27 with TRBJ1-5, with D possibly being TRBD1 (5 bases). This CDR3 is 15 amino acids long. Per the germline V gene, CDR1 is MNHEY and CDR2 is SMNVEV (reference sequence). V was clipped by 0 bases and J by 5 bases, with 11 bases between them. CDR3 DNA: TGTGCCAGCAGTTTATCGAGCAGGGTGGATCAGCCCCAGCATTTT. Amino acids: CASSLSSRVDQPQHF.

The V gene is TRBV6-6, the J gene TRBJ1-2; D remains unclear. CDR1 and CDR2 from the germline V gene are MNHNY and SVGAGI (reference sequence). The CDR3 is made up of 17 amino acids. Trimming took 5 bases from V and 5 from J, leaving 24 bases between them. DNA for the CDR3: TGTGCCAGCAGTCTGGTAGGGAGTCGGAAAACAACGTATGGCTACACCTTC. Amino acids: CASSLVGSRKTTYGYTF.

J is TRBJ2-2 and V is TRBV11-2; tentatively, D is TRBD2 (7 bases). The CDR3 runs to 16 residues. Trimming cost V 2 bases and J 4 bases, with 14 bases left between them. The V gene's germline CDR1 is SGHAT and CDR2 FQNNGV. CDR3 in amino acids: CASSLRAGEGTGELFF. CDR3 bases: TGTGCCAGCAGCTTAAGGGCAGGGGAGGGCACCGGGGAGCTGTTTTTT.

CDR3 protein: CASSFPSSGGVYEQYF. Here the CDR3 DNA reads TGTGCCAGCAGCTTCCCATCTAGCGGGGGGGTCTACGAGCAGTACTTC. V is TRBV7-2 and J is TRBJ2-7, with 12 bases fitting TRBD2. This CDR3 is 16 amino acids long. Germline V lookup: CDR1 SGHTA, CDR2 FQGNSA. V lost 3 bases and J lost 3; bases outside the gene matches: 6. Drawing the rest from reference TRBV7-2 and TRBJ2-7, the complete variable domain is GAGVSQSPSNKVTEKGKDVELRCDPISGHTALYWYRQSLGQGLEFLIYFQGNSAPDKSGLPSDRFSAERTGGSVSTLTIQRTQQEDSAVYLCASSFPSSGGVYEQYFGPGTRLTVT.

The rearrangement joins TRBV7-2 to TRBJ1-6, with 8 positions matching TRBD1. In germline, CDR1 is SGHTA, CDR2 FQGNSA. This CDR3 is built from 16 residues. Losses at the gene ends were 3 bases for V and 9 bases for J; bases not matched to a gene: 10. The CDR3 spells CASSLSPAGGFSPLHF. The CDR3 coding sequence is TGTGCCAGCAGCTTGTCCCCGGCAGGGGGCTTTTCACCCCTCCACTTT.

V is TRBV4-1 and J is TRBJ1-4; D not certain. Germline loops: CDR1 MGHRA, CDR2 YSYEKL. The germline V and J ends were trimmed by 0 bases and 0 bases, with 8 bases remaining between them. This CDR3 has 16 amino acids. CDR3 sequence reads: CASSQDGVTTNEKLFF. The CDR3 DNA reads TGCGCCAGCAGCCAAGATGGAGTTACAACTAATGAAAAACTGTTTTTT.